This T cell receptor (beta chain) was observed in a study of a mutant IDH1 vaccine in newly diagnosed glioma. On the study more broadly: Radiotherapy alone preceded vaccination by 4-6 weeks; alternatively, vaccination started with temozolomide cycles. Most patients had received both radiotherapy and temozolomide, the prior options being radiotherapy, temozolomide, or both.

Noted time point: week 47, end of study. In the vaccine, a single dose held 300 ug of the mutant IDH1 20-mer peptide, along with topical imiquimod. Donors had new WHO grade 3 or 4 IDH1-mutant, ATRX-lost astrocytomas. General study results and limits: A vaccine-induced immune response developed in more than 85% of the patients.

Using immunoSEQ multiplex PCR, the repertoire was profiled, and TCRdb retains in-frame clones only, with some absent. The data show tens of thousands of clones, with about 79% seen just once and around 5% held by the top ten. This clone was recorded only once. Its cognate antigen is unknown. J gave up 4 bases and V 3 bases, and 15 bases lay outside the gene matches. CDR1 is MGHRA and CDR2 is YSYEKL in the germline V gene. This CDR3 is 18 amino acids long. The TCR originated in a man aged 50 or older with glioma. The J gene is TRBJ2-1, the V gene TRBV4-1; 7 nucleotides match TRBD1. Sequences were derived from PBMCs, sampled from a glioma patient whose treatment included an IDH1 peptide vaccine. CDR3 nucleotides: TGCGCCAGCAGCCATGTAGGTCAAGGGACAGCGAGATACAATGAGCAGTTCTTC. Amino acid sequence: CASSHVGQGTARYNEQFF.